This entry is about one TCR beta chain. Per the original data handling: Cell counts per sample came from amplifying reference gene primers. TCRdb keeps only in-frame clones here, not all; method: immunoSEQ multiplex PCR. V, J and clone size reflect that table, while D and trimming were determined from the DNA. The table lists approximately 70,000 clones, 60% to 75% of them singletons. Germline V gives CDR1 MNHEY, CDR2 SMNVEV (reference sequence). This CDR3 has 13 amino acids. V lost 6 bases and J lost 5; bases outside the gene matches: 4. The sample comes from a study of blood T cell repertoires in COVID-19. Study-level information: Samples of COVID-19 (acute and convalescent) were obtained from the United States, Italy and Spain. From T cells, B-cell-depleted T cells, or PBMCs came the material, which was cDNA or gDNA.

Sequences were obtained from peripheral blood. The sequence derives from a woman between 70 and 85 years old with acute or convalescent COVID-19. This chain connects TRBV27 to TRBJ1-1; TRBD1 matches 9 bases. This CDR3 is CASRGQGPTEAFF. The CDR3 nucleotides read TGTGCCAGCAGGGGACAGGGTCCAACTGAAGCTTTCTTT.